This T cell receptor beta chain comes out of a study of blood T cells in healthy people across ages (dated by TCRdb to between 2014 and 2017). Study-level background: In model experiments, template switching captured about one uniquely barcoded TCR beta cDNA molecule for every two T cells. Age-related changes in TCR beta repertoire diversity were measured in the study by deep sequencing normalized with unique cDNA molecular identifiers. To avoid experimental bias, donors of different ages were randomly spread across the sequencing lanes. Using the same blood draw, the study looked at two additional independent replicas of 1 million unique cDNA reads for two donors, one aged 18 to 30 and the other aged 80 or older. The donors were split into four age groups: young (average 16 years), middle-aged (39), aged (more than 55) and long-lived (about 74).

Donors were 39 systemically healthy Caucasian individuals from Russia aged roughly 6 to 95 years. Each donor gave about 9.7 milliliters of peripheral blood, drawn into EDTA-treated Vacutainer tubes. Ficoll-Paque density-gradient centrifugation was used to isolate PBMCs, with at least 6.5 million obtained per sample. Total RNA was extracted from PBMCs with Trizol reagent, with at least 6 micrograms obtained per sample. For every donor, flow cytometry on a PBMC aliquot measured the percentage of naive CD45RAhigh/CD27high T cells. Library method: 5' RACE. Sequencer: Illumina HiSeq 2500. A second PCR of roughly 7 to 11 cycles was run with a J-beta primer mix and a sample-barcoded 5' primer. A template-switch 5' adaptor carrying 12 random nucleotides introduced a unique molecular identifier onto each TCR beta cDNA molecule. Each sample yielded at least 3 million CDR3-containing paired-end reads. All of the RNA was converted into first-strand cDNA using the Mint cDNA synthesis kit, with a TRBC-specific oligonucleotide serving as the primer. After uracil-DNA glycosylase treatment, a first 18-cycle PCR used universal primers M1SS and BC2_uni_R on all cDNA. The paper's data handling went like this. For normalization, 1 million high-quality reads, each with a distinct molecular identifier, were randomly selected from each sample. Reads sharing molecular identifiers were discarded rather than binned into consensus sequences. CDR3 identification, clonotype clustering and error correction used MiTCR with a Q25 quality threshold and the strictest error-elimination algorithm. A nonparametric unseen species model with Euler transformation was used to estimate lower-bound total TCR beta diversity. Through fastp at Q25 and MiXCR, TCRdb rebuilt clones from the public reads, retaining in-frame beta chains. CDR3 protein sequences are deduplicated, and each keeps its most common genes and DNA. It is TCRdb's table, rather than the study itself, that gives the V and J calls and clone size. Within this sample are 550,000 to 800,000 distinct CDR3 sequences, with about 30% of them counted one time only. 15% of the sample is held by the ten biggest clonotypes.

In the case of this clonotype: The specificity of this receptor is unknown. No base-level quality is on record; no much larger clone is a single base apart.

Beyond this particular receptor, the publication reports: Conclusive comparison of naive and antigen-experienced compartments was prevented by the profiling of bulk unsorted PBMCs. Because the CMV infection status of the donors was unknown, age-related changes in expanded clonotypes may potentially have been confounded. Observed TCR beta diversity per million T cells fell roughly linearly with age, and a significant reduction was already apparent by age roughly 40. There was a strong correlation between observed TCR beta diversity and the percentage of naive T cells measured by flow cytometry. Estimates of total diversity from one million sequenced T cells were regarded as lower bounds and underestimates. Compared with the aged group, the long-lived group had more naive CD4+ T cells, fewer expanded clones and increased TCR diversity, a pattern suggesting age selection.

Trimming removed 4 bases from V and 0 bases from J, leaving 6 bases between the germline ends. CDR1 and CDR2 were assigned from the germline V gene as ENHRY and SYGVKD. CDR3 length: 13 amino acids, cysteine to phenylalanine. Of the read, only the CDR3 DNA is kept; its 39 bases are in frame from base 1. This clonotype was sampled from a woman older than 75 in good health. Donor details come from another sample of the same person, matched by shared clones. The chain is encoded by TRBV10-3 joined to TRBJ2-5; the D gene is not confidently resolved. What was sequenced was blood. The nucleotide sequence is given as TGTGCCATCAGTGGCCTAGACCAAGAGACCCAGTACTTC. Its coded protein is CAISGLDQETQYF.